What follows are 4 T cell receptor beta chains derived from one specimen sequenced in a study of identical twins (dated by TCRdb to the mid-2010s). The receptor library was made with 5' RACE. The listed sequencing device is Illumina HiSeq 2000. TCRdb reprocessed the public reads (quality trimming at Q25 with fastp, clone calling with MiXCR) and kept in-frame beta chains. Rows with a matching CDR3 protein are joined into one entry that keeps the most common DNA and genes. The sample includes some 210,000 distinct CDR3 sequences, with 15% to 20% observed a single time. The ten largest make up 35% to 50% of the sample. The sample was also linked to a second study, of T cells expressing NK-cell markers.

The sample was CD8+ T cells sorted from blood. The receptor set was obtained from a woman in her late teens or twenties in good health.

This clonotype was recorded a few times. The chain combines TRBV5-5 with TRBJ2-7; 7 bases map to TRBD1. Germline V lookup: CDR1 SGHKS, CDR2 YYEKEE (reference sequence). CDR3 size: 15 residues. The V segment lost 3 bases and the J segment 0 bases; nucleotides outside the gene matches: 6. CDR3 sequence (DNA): TGTGCCAGCAGCTATGGGACAGCCTCCTCCTACGAGCAGTACTTC. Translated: CASSYGTASSYEQYF.

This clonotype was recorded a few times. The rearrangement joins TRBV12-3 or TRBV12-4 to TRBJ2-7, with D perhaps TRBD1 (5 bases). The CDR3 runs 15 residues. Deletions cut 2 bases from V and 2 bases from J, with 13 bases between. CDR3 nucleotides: TGTGCCAGCAGTTTACAGGGAAAGGGTACCTACGAGCAGTACTTC. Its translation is CASSLQGKGTYEQYF.

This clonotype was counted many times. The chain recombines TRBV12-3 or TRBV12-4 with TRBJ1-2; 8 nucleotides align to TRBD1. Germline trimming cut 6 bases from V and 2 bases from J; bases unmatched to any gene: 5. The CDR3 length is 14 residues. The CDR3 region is CASSRDRPNYGYTF. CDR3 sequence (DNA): TGTGCCAGCAGCCGGGACAGGCCGAACTATGGCTACACCTTC.

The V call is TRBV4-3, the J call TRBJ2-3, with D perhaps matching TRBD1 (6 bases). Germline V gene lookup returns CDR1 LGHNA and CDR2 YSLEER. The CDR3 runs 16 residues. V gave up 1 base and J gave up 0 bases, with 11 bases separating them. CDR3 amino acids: CASSQARDTSTDTQYF. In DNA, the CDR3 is TGCGCCAGCAGCCAAGCCCGGGACACGAGCACAGATACGCAGTATTTT.